The clone carrying this T cell receptor beta chain was detected a few times. Its antigen is currently unknown. The study made its TCR cDNA through 5'RACE template switching. That step introduced a universal primer site along with UMIs. TCRdb reprocessed the 5' RACE reads via MiXCR and lists one record per CDR3 protein. The sample includes 550,000 to 750,000 distinct CDR3 sequences, roughly 14% of them seen just once. These data originate in a study of T cells after yellow fever vaccination. About the study: It was SMART-Seq v4 Ultra Low Input that prepared the fractions with low cell numbers.

Whole-study findings and limits: The study noted that FACS-sorted repertoires could contain abundant clonotypes contaminating from the bulk population. Weaker overall, the secondary response nonetheless peaked faster (day 5 versus 15).

Trimming at V came to 2 bases and at J to 3 bases, leaving 3 bases not matched to a gene. The CDR3 runs 14 residues. Germline values: CDR1 MNHEY, CDR2 SVGAGI. The V and J genes are TRBV6-5 and TRBJ1-2, with 7 bases aligning to TRBD1. The receptor comes from a man aged 30 to 39 who received the YFV17D yellow fever vaccine. This specimen consisted of PBMCs, obtained on the day of the yellow fever booster vaccination. The chain's CDR3 is CASSYRDSYYGYTF. The CDR3 bases are TGTGCCAGCAGTTACCGGGACAGCTACTATGGCTACACCTTC.